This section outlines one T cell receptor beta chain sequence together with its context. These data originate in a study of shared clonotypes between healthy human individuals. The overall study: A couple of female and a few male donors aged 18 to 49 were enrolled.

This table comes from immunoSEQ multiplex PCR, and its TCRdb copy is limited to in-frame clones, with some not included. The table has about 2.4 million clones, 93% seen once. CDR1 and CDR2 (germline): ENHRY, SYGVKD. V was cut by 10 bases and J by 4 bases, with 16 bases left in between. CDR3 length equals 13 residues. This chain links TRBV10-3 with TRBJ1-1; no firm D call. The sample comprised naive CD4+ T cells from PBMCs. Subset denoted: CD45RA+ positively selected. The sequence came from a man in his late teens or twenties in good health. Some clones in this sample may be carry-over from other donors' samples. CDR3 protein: CATCDDPGTEAFF. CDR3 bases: TGTGCCACCTGCGACGATCCGGGCACTGAAGCTTTCTTT.